This T cell receptor (beta chain) was documented in a study of CD8+ T cells in alopecia areata. Study in general: Patients received oral tofacitinib, 5 to 10 mg twice daily, for moderate-to-severe alopecia areata.

The CDR3 length is 14 residues. Germline CDR1 is MNHEY and CDR2 is SMNVEV (reference sequence). Trimming took 5 bases from V and 2 from J, leaving 12 bases between them. Reverse transcribed after extraction, RNA yielded cDNA as the sequencing template. Assay used: immunoSEQ multiplex PCR; TCRdb lists only in-frame clones, some missing. The repertoire has 40,000 to 50,000 clones, less than 70% of them found once; the top ten carry over 20%. The treatment: oral pan-JAK inhibitor, 5-10 mg twice daily. This clonotype originated in a human donor with alopecia areata. The rearrangement uses TRBV27 and TRBJ1-1; D is uncertain. Material: CD8+ T cells sorted from blood, obtained at week 4, from a patient treated with tofacitinib. The CDR3 DNA reads as TGTGCCAGCAGTACCAAACACAGAAACACTGAAGCTTTCTTT. Translated, it gives CASSTKHRNTEAFF.